Listed here is a single T cell receptor (beta chain). Its antigen is not known. The V gene's germline CDR1 is SGDLS and CDR2 YYNGEE. The CDR3 has 16 amino acids. V lost 0 bases and J 1 base, leaving 12 bases between the germline ends. This sample stems from a study of shared clonotypes between healthy human individuals. Study results and caveats: Lower generation probabilities were found for non-shared clonotypes than for those shared by all four donors. A handful of donors showed sharing of around 5% of naive CD4 clonotypes.

Subsets obtained from CD4+ cells comprised CD45RA+ naive and CD45RA-negative memory cells. Over several immunoSEQ plates, each subset's genomic DNA was distributed in even portions. The table came from immunoSEQ multiplex PCR; TCRdb's copy has only in-frame clones and leaves some out. The data show about 1.5 million clones, 95% to 99% seen once. This sequence was found in a man between 25 and 39 years old in good health. The sample was naive CD4+ T cells sorted from blood. Subset denoted: CD45RA+ positively selected. The rearrangement links TRBV9 to TRBJ2-3; D possibly matches TRBD1 or TRBD2 (6 bases each). The CDR3 region has the DNA TGTGCCAGCAGCGTAGACCCGGGGGCTCGCACAGATACGCAGTATTTT. Translated: CASSVDPGARTDTQYF.